This TCR beta chain was identified in a study of PD-L1 blockade in urothelial cancer. About the study: Males with urothelial cancer arising in the bladder constituted most of the roughly 30 patients.

The assay was immunoSEQ multiplex PCR, and TCRdb's table has in-frame clones only and misses some. The data hold approximately 50,000 clones, with 88% observed a single time. Time point specified: peripheral blood 6 weeks after treatment start. Urothelial carcinoma, locally advanced or metastatic, affected the patients. The CDR3 is made up of 14 amino acids. V was trimmed by 0 bases and J by 6 bases, leaving 13 bases between them. Germline lookup yields CDR1 SGHRS and CDR2 YFSETQ. This specimen was PBMCs, taken around atezolizumab (anti-PD-L1) treatment. The sequence came from a man between 60 and 75 years old with urothelial cancer. The V gene is TRBV5-1, the J gene TRBJ2-7; perhaps TRBD1 as D (5 bases). The CDR3 sequence: CASSLEEGALEQYF. The CDR3 DNA follows: TGCGCCAGCAGCTTGGAGGAAGGGGCGCTCGAGCAGTACTTC.